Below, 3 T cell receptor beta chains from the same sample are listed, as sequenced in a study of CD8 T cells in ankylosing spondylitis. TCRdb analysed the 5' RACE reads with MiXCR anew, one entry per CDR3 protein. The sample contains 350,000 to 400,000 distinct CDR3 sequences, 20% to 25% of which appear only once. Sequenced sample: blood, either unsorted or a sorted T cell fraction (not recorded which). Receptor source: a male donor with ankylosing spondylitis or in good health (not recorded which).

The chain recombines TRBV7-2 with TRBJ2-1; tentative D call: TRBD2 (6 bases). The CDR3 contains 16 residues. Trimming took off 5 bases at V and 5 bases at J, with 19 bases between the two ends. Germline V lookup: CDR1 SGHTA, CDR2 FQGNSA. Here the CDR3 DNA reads TGTGCCAGCAGCCCAACTACCGGGGGAGCTCACAATGAGCAGTTCTTC. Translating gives CASSPTTGGAHNEQFF.

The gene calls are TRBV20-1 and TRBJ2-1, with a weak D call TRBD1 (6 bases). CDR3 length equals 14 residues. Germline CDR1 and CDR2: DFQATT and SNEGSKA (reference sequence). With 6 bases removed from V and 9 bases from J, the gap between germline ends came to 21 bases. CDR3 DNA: TGCAGTGCAACCCGGACAGACGGTTTAGGTGAGCAGTTCTTC. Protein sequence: CSATRTDGLGEQFF.

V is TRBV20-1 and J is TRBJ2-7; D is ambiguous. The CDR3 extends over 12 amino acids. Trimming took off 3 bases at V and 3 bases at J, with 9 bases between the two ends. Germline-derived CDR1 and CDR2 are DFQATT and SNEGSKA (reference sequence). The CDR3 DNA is TGCAGTGCTAGTTTAACTGACTACGAGCAGTACTTC. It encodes CSASLTDYEQYF.